This entry is about one T cell receptor beta chain. Its antigen remains unidentified. The CDR3 totals 15 residues. CDR1 SGHNT and CDR2 YYREEE come from the germline V gene (reference sequence). Trimming took off 1 base at V and 4 bases at J, with 9 bases between the two ends. Produced via immunoSEQ multiplex PCR; TCRdb's table is partial and in-frame only. The data contain 20,000 to 25,000 clones, about 89% of them singletons. This record comes from a study of chemoradiotherapy in HPV16-positive cancers. Broader study findings: Better recurrence-free survival went with HPV-responsive T-cell expansion in HPV16-positive patients.

This TCR was recovered from a human donor with HPV-associated anogenital cancer. The sequencing used blood, collected from a patient who underwent chemoradiotherapy. The chain joins TRBV5-4 to TRBJ2-6; tentatively, D is TRBD2 (6 bases). This CDR3 is CASSLWGRGANVLTF. The DNA for the CDR3 is TGTGCCAGCAGCTTGTGGGGGAGGGGGGCCAACGTCCTGACTTTC.